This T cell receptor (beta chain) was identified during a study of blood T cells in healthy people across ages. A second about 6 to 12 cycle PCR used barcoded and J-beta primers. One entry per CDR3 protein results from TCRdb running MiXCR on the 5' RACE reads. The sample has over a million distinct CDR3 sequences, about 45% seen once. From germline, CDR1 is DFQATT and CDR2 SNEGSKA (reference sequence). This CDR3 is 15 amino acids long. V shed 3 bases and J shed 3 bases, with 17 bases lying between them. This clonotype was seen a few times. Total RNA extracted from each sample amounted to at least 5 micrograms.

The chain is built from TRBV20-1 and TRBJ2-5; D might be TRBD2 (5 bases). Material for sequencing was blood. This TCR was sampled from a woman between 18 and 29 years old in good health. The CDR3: CSASVPSSGEETQYF. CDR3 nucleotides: TGCAGTGCTAGCGTCCCCTCCAGCGGAGAAGAGACCCAGTACTTC.